This passage covers 32 T cell receptor beta chains from one sample sequenced in a study of blood T cell repertoires in COVID-19. Sequencing was performed with immunoSEQ multiplex PCR; in TCRdb, only in-frame clones are kept and a portion is missing. The data contain approximately 300,000 clones, around four fifths of them singletons. What was sequenced was peripheral blood. The receptors originated from a woman between 45 and 65 years old with active or convalescent COVID-19.

The chain employs TRBV25-1 and TRBJ1-2; 9 bases are shared with TRBD1. V dropped 6 bases and J dropped 10; count of bases not matched to a gene: 12. Germline V gene lookup returns CDR1 MGHDK and CDR2 SYGVNS. This CDR3 contains 14 residues. CDR3 DNA sequence: TGTGCCAGCAGAGAACTGGGACAGGGTGAGGACTACACCTTC. Translating gives CASRELGQGEDYTF.

The genes are TRBV18 and TRBJ2-1; D is perhaps TRBD2 (6 bases). The CDR3 is 14 amino acids. Between the trimmed V and J ends, which lost 6 bases and 8 bases, there was a span of 17 bases. Germline values: CDR1 KGHSH, CDR2 LQKENI. The CDR3: CASSRGGGVDEQFF. In DNA, the CDR3 is TGTGCCAGCTCTCGGGGCGGCGGGGTCGATGAGCAGTTCTTC.

The chain is built from TRBV14 and TRBJ1-6, with a weak D call TRBD1 (5 bases). CDR3 length equals 14 residues. The V gene's germline CDR1 is SGHDN and CDR2 FVKESK. Trimming removed 3 bases from V and 14 bases from J, with 17 bases in between. CDR3 region: CASSHGTAFTTLHF. The CDR3 nucleotides read TGTGCCAGCAGCCACGGGACTGCTTTTACTACCCTCCACTTT. The whole variable domain, filled in from reference TRBV14 and TRBJ1-6, reads EAGVTQFPSHSVIEKGQTVTLRCDPISGHDNLYWYRRVMGKEIKFLLHFVKESKQDESGMPNNRFLAERTGGTYSTLKVQPAELEDSGVYFCASSHGTAFTTLHFGNGTRLTVT.

This rearrangement joins TRBV7-9 to TRBJ1-1, with D hard to call. Trimming took off 3 bases at V and 6 bases at J, with 8 bases between the two ends. Per germline, CDR1 SEHNR and CDR2 FQNEAQ (reference sequence). The CDR3 spans 12 residues. The chain's CDR3 is CASSFSGSEAFF. The CDR3 nucleotides are TGTGCCAGCAGCTTCTCGGGGTCTGAAGCTTTCTTT. Full variable domain (rest looked up from reference TRBV7-9 and TRBJ1-1): DTGVSQNPRHKITKRGQNVTFRCDPISEHNRLYWYRQTLGQGPEFLTYFQNEAQLEKSRLLSDRFSAERPKGSFSTLEIQRTEQGDSAMYLCASSFSGSEAFFGQGTRLTVV.

CDR3 nucleotide sequence: TGTGCCAGCTCAGAGGGACTAGCGGGAGGAGAGCAGTACTTC. It specifies CASSEGLAGGEQYF. This chain uses TRBV18 with TRBJ2-7; TRBD2 matches 15 bases. With 5 bases clipped from V and 7 bases from J, the junction kept 3 bases outside the gene matches. This CDR3 has 14 amino acids. Per the germline V gene, CDR1 is KGHSH and CDR2 is LQKENI.

J is TRBJ1-5 and V is TRBV28; D is undetermined. Germline CDR1 and CDR2: MDHEN and SYDVKM. Trimming pared 10 bases from V and 2 bases from J, leaving 9 bases between. This CDR3 region has 12 residues. CDR3 in amino acids: CATREGNQPQHF. The CDR3 nucleotides read TGTGCCACACGCGAAGGCAATCAGCCCCAGCATTTT.

The rearrangement joins TRBV5-4 to TRBJ1-3; D not certain. Trimming took 7 bases from V and 5 from J, leaving 19 bases between them. CDR1 SGHNT and CDR2 YYREEE come from the germline V gene (reference sequence). CDR3 length equals 15 residues. The CDR3 DNA follows: TGTGCCAGCTCCCTCGACGCGGGTAGTCGAAACACCATATATTTT. As protein: CASSLDAGSRNTIYF.

This chain uses TRBV15 with TRBJ2-3, with 14 bases aligning to TRBD2. Germline assignment: CDR1 LNHNV and CDR2 YYDKDF (reference sequence). After removal of 1 base from V and 0 bases from J, the junction contained 0 bases not matched to a gene. The CDR3 loop spans 17 amino acids. In DNA, the CDR3 is TGTGCCACCAGCAGAGGGACTAGCGGGAGGAGCACAGATACGCAGTATTTT. This encodes CATSRGTSGRSTDTQYF.

In this sample, this clone turned up once. This CDR3 reads CASSPGRAGELFF. The CDR3 nucleotides are TGTGCCAGCAGCCCTGGCCGGGCCGGGGAGCTGTTTTTT. The chain couples TRBV11-2 to TRBJ2-2, with D uncertain. V dropped 5 bases and J dropped 6 bases, with 10 bases sitting between them. CDR1 and CDR2 (germline): SGHAT, FQNNGV. The CDR3 is made up of 13 amino acids.

The chain couples TRBV12-3 or TRBV12-4 to TRBJ1-1; D gene ambiguous. The CDR3 loop spans 13 amino acids. V dropped 6 bases and J dropped 7 bases, with 15 bases sitting between them. The CDR3, as DNA: TGTGCCAGCAGATCGAGGGAGATTGATGAAGCTTTCTTT. Protein: CASRSREIDEAFF.

The count of this clone is one. The genes are TRBV18 and TRBJ2-7; D is unclear. The CDR3 is 12 residues long. The germline V and J ends were trimmed by 2 bases and 6 bases, with 8 bases remaining between them. From germline, CDR1 is KGHSH and CDR2 LQKENI. The CDR3 protein is CASSPATREQYF. CDR3 in DNA: TGTGCCAGCTCACCAGCAACGCGCGAGCAGTACTTC. Together with reference TRBV18 and TRBJ2-7, the CDR3 gives the full variable domain: NAGVMQNPRHLVRRRGQEARLRCSPMKGHSHVYWYRQLPEEGLKFMVYLQKENIIDESGMPKERFSAEFPKEGPSILRIQQVVRGDSAAYFCASSPATREQYFGPGTRLTVT.

The chain uses TRBV4-1 and TRBJ2-7, with 13 bases lining up with TRBD2. CDR1 and CDR2 from the germline V gene are MGHRA and YSYEKL. Trimming at V came to 0 bases and at J to 3 bases, leaving 5 bases not matched to a gene. CDR3 length: 17 amino acids. The CDR3 here is CASSQDRTSGRVYEQYF. CDR3 coding DNA: TGCGCCAGCAGCCAAGATCGGACTAGCGGGAGAGTCTACGAGCAGTACTTC.

The rearrangement joins TRBV18 to TRBJ2-5, with D tentatively TRBD1 (6 bases). CDR1 is KGHSH, CDR2 LQKENI, per germline. Trimming pared 1 base from V and 5 bases from J, leaving 11 bases between. This CDR3 is 14 amino acids long. As DNA, the CDR3 is TGTGCCAGCTCACCACAGGGCAGGGGCGAGACCCAGTACTTC. It yields the protein CASSPQGRGETQYF. Using reference TRBV18 and TRBJ2-5 for the parts outside the CDR3, the full variable domain is NAGVMQNPRHLVRRRGQEARLRCSPMKGHSHVYWYRQLPEEGLKFMVYLQKENIIDESGMPKERFSAEFPKEGPSILRIQQVVRGDSAAYFCASSPQGRGETQYFGPGTRLLVL.

J is TRBJ1-6 and V is TRBV5-4; 8 bases match TRBD1. CDR3 length: 14 amino acids. V lost 4 bases, J lost 7 bases, and 4 bases stayed unmatched. Looked up from germline, CDR1 is SGHNT and CDR2 is YYREEE (reference sequence). The CDR3 DNA reads TGTGCCAGCAGCCACAGGGGGTTAAATTCACCCCTCCACTTT. It yields the protein CASSHRGLNSPLHF. Drawing the rest from reference TRBV5-4 and TRBJ1-6, the complete variable domain is ETGVTQSPTHLIKTRGQQVTLRCSSQSGHNTVSWYQQALGQGPQFIFQYYREEENGRGNFPPRFSGLQFPNYSSELNVNALELDDSALYLCASSHRGLNSPLHFGNGTRLTVT.

This sequence joins TRBV11-2 and TRBJ2-1; D call uncertain. The CDR3 covers 12 residues. Germline loops: CDR1 SGHAT, CDR2 FQNNGV. Trimming took off 8 bases at V and 4 bases at J, with 9 bases between the two ends. The CDR3 region is CASLSPYNEQFF. As DNA, the CDR3 is TGTGCCAGCCTTTCCCCTTACAATGAGCAGTTCTTC.

This clone has a handful of counts. The chain combines TRBV19 with TRBJ2-7; no reliable D call. The CDR3 contains 15 residues. CDR1 is LNHDA and CDR2 is SQIVND in the germline V gene (reference sequence). The V end lost 7 bases, the J end lost 2 bases, and 18 bases lay between the germline ends. CDR3 nucleotide sequence: TGTGCCAGTACACCGTCGCAGGAACAGCCCTACGAGCAGTACTTC. This sequence encodes CASTPSQEQPYEQYF.

J is TRBJ2-7 and V is TRBV11-1; TRBD2 aligns across 15 bases. There are 16 residues in the CDR3. V dropped 4 bases and J dropped 0; count of bases not matched to a gene: 1. CDR1 and CDR2 (germline): SGHAT, FQDESV (reference sequence). The CDR3 DNA follows: TGTGCCAGCAGCTCGGGACTAGCGGGAGGCTCCTACGAGCAGTACTTC. It codes for CASSSGLAGGSYEQYF.

CDR3 DNA sequence: TGTGCCAGCAGTAACAGGGGGCAGAATTCACCCCTCCACTTT. This gives the protein CASSNRGQNSPLHF. V usage is TRBV6-5 and J usage is TRBJ1-6; the match to TRBD1 covers 9 bases. Germline V lookup: CDR1 MNHEY, CDR2 SVGAGI. CDR3 length equals 14 residues. The J segment lost 7 bases and the V segment lost 5 bases, leaving 3 bases of the junction unmatched.

V and J are TRBV7-2 and TRBJ1-1; D unclear. CDR1 and CDR2 from the germline V gene are SGHTA and FQGNSA. Trimming left V 1 base short and J 4 bases short, with 10 bases between. CDR3 size: 14 residues. The CDR3 DNA is TGTGCCAGCAGCTTAGAGTCGCGGGCCACTGAAGCTTTCTTT. Protein sequence: CASSLESRATEAFF.

This clone has more than one count but fewer than ten. The V gene is TRBV11-3, the J gene TRBJ2-1, with D hard to call. This CDR3 has 14 amino acids. Germline values: CDR1 SGHNT, CDR2 YENEEA. Trimming cost V 0 bases and J 5 bases, with 8 bases left between them. This CDR3 reads CASSLDGTDNEQFF. CDR3 bases: TGTGCCAGCAGCTTAGATGGTACAGACAATGAGCAGTTCTTC.

Points on this clone: A read error may produce the germline difference seen at one junction end. This chain uses TRBV11-3 with TRBJ2-7; 8 nucleotides line up with TRBD2. Looked up from germline, CDR1 is SGHNT and CDR2 is YENEEA. The CDR3 totals 16 residues. The CDR3 reads CAGRVRLAGSPYEQYF. For the CDR3, the DNA is TGTGCCGGCAGGGTCCGGCTAGCGGGCTCCCCGTACGAGCAGTACTTC.

This chain connects TRBV18 to TRBJ1-4; no clear D. CDR1 is KGHSH, CDR2 LQKENI, per germline. The CDR3 contains 17 residues. Trimming left V 3 bases short and J 7 bases short, with 21 bases between. The CDR3 DNA is TGTGCCAGCTCACCCGCGGGTCGGGTTTCGGGTGGTGAAAAACTGTTTTTT. This codes for CASSPAGRVSGGEKLFF.

V is TRBV27 and J is TRBJ2-1; D uncertain. Trimming took 2 bases from V and 9 from J, leaving 11 bases between them. The germline CDR1 and CDR2 sequences are MNHEY and SMNVEV (reference sequence). This CDR3 is 13 amino acids long. CDR3 loop: CASSLSLVREQFF. In nucleotides, the CDR3 is TGTGCCAGCAGTTTAAGCCTAGTCCGTGAGCAGTTCTTC.

CDR3 region: CASRGQGMSYNEQFF. For the CDR3, the DNA is TGTGCCAGCAGAGGACAGGGGATGTCCTACAATGAGCAGTTCTTC. The chain employs TRBV25-1 and TRBJ2-1; 9 nucleotides line up with TRBD1. J was trimmed by 1 base and V by 6 bases; bases with no gene match: 4. The CDR3 has 15 residues. The germline V gene encodes CDR1 MGHDK and CDR2 SYGVNS.

This clone was counted only a few times. The genes are TRBV2 and TRBJ2-7; the D gene is possibly TRBD1 (5 bases). Germline V gives CDR1 SNHLY, CDR2 FYNNEI. The CDR3 totals 12 residues. Trimming removed 3 bases from V and 4 bases from J, with 7 bases in between. The CDR3 loop reads CASSDQGYEQYF. The CDR3 DNA follows: TGTGCCAGCAGTGATCAGGGTTACGAGCAGTACTTC.

The chain combines TRBV27 with TRBJ2-1; TRBD2 agrees at 7 bases. Germline V gene lookup returns CDR1 MNHEY and CDR2 SMNVEV (reference sequence). The trim removed 10 bases at V and 4 bases at J, leaving 7 bases unmatched. The CDR3 length is 13 residues. The CDR3 DNA reads as TGTGCCACCTCGGGACTACGATACAATGAGCAGTTCTTC. It encodes CATSGLRYNEQFF.

This rearrangement joins TRBV23-1 to TRBJ1-1, with D hard to call. TRBV23-1 is an open reading frame, and its role is uncertain. The CDR3 is made up of 15 amino acids. Trimming removed 1 base from V and 1 base from J, with 10 bases in between. The chain's CDR3 is CASSQCREGNTEAFF. In DNA form, the CDR3 reads TGCGCCAGCAGTCAATGTCGGGAGGGGAACACTGAAGCTTTCTTT.

The chain carries TRBV15 and TRBJ2-1, with a tentative D call TRBD1 (5 bases). V dropped 5 bases and J dropped 0 bases, with 11 bases sitting between them. Germline V gene lookup returns CDR1 LNHNV and CDR2 YYDKDF (reference sequence). The CDR3 totals 15 residues. The CDR3 nucleotides read TGTGCCACCAGCGGGGCAGCGAGCTCCTACAATGAGCAGTTCTTC. Residues: CATSGAASSYNEQFF.

CDR3 protein: CASSLGTAGYEQYF. CDR3 DNA sequence: TGCGCCAGCAGCTTGGGGACAGCCGGCTACGAGCAGTACTTC. The chain employs TRBV5-1 and TRBJ2-7; D perhaps matches TRBD1 (6 bases). The CDR3 has 14 residues. Germline V gene data show CDR1 as SGHRS and CDR2 as YFSETQ. Between the trimmed V and J ends, which lost 0 bases and 3 bases, there was a span of 10 bases.

This clone was counted at least ten times. This rearrangement joins TRBV2 to TRBJ2-1; TRBD2 matches at 7 bases. The CDR3 runs to 15 residues. V lost 8 bases, J lost 2 bases, and 9 bases stayed unmatched. Germline V gene lookup returns CDR1 SNHLY and CDR2 FYNNEI. The CDR3 DNA follows: TGTGCCAGCCAAAGTAGCGGGTCAACCTACAATGAGCAGTTCTTC. This codes for CASQSSGSTYNEQFF.

The J gene is TRBJ2-7, the V gene TRBV5-1; D is perhaps TRBD2 (5 bases). Trimming removed 2 bases at V and 5 bases at J, with 14 bases between. CDR3 length: 14 amino acids. CDR1 and CDR2 (germline): SGHRS, YFSETQ. The CDR3 loop is CASSFAQVGDEQYF. The CDR3 DNA sequence: TGCGCCAGCAGCTTTGCCCAGGTGGGAGACGAGCAGTACTTC.

This sequence joins TRBV20-1 and TRBJ2-5; 11 positions match TRBD1. This CDR3 contains 15 residues. Germline V gives CDR1 DFQATT, CDR2 SNEGSKA (reference sequence). V was clipped by 3 bases and J by 2 bases; unmatched bases: 5. The CDR3 is CSASGTGGHQETQYF. The CDR3 DNA follows: TGCAGTGCTAGTGGGACAGGGGGTCATCAAGAGACCCAGTACTTC.